These 22 T cell receptor beta chains originate from one sample sequenced in a study of T-cell reconstitution after alpha-beta-depleted transplantation in children. During its preparation, the TCRbeta library received unique molecular identifiers. TCRdb fed the PCR reads into MiXCR, producing one record per CDR3 protein. The data hold under 250,000 distinct CDR3 sequences, with about 15% observed a single time. Sequences were derived from PBMCs, mostly from graft donor cells, sampled 360 days after TCRalphabeta/CD19-depleted stem cell transplant. These receptors all stem from a male patient aged 2 to 10 who had a stem cell transplant for acute lymphoblastic leukemia, so the T cells may come from the graft donor.

The gene calls are TRBV20-1 and TRBJ2-5; D ambiguous. CDR1 is DFQATT and CDR2 is SNEGSKA in the germline V gene (reference sequence). This CDR3 is built from 15 residues. V was clipped by 1 base and J by 5 bases, with 17 bases between them. This CDR3 reads CSARVPGSTRETQYF. The CDR3 nucleotides read TGCAGTGCTAGAGTCCCGGGTTCTACGAGGGAGACCCAGTACTTC.

This clonotype was seen ten or more times. The V gene is TRBV5-1, the J gene TRBJ1-2; TRBD1 agrees at 9 bases. The length of the CDR3 is 16 residues. V lost 4 bases and J lost 1; bases outside the gene matches: 8. CDR1 and CDR2 (germline): SGHRS, YFSETQ. The CDR3 DNA is TGCGCCAGCAGCCCGGGACAGGGCGCGATTAACTATGGCTACACCTTC. Its translation is CASSPGQGAINYGYTF.

The chain carries TRBV5-1 and TRBJ2-3; D is ambiguous. V shed 2 bases and J shed 1 base, with 17 bases lying between them. The CDR3 runs to 17 residues. Germline lookup yields CDR1 SGHRS and CDR2 YFSETQ. For the CDR3, the DNA is TGCGCCAGCAGCTTACGGAGTCCACACCTAGGCACAGATACGCAGTATTTT. As protein: CASSLRSPHLGTDTQYF.

This clonotype occurred a few times. The chain couples TRBV5-1 to TRBJ2-2; D not resolved. CDR1 SGHRS and CDR2 YFSETQ come from the germline V gene. The V and J ends lost 9 bases and 6 bases respectively, with 9 bases between them. This CDR3 has 11 residues. DNA for the CDR3: TGCGCCACTGGACCCCCCGGGGAGCTGTTTTTT. Protein product: CATGPPGELFF.

The V call is TRBV7-2, the J call TRBJ2-2, with 8 bases that match TRBD1. The CDR3 has 15 residues. V shed 2 bases, J shed 4 bases, and the junction held 3 bases outside the gene matches. The germline V gene has CDR1 SGHTA and CDR2 FQGNSA. The CDR3 DNA follows: TGTGCCAGCAGCTTACAGGGGGCGGTCACCGGGGAGCTGTTTTTT. Amino acids: CASSLQGAVTGELFF.

The sample holds a few counts of this clonotype. The chain combines TRBV29-1 with TRBJ2-5; 9 nucleotides align to TRBD1. Germline V gene lookup returns CDR1 SQVTM and CDR2 ANQGSEA. V lost 3 bases and J lost 1; bases outside the gene matches: 15. CDR3 size: 18 residues. The CDR3 bases are TGCAGCGTTGACGACTCCGGGACAGGGATTTTCGGCCAAGAGACCCAGTACTTC. This sequence encodes CSVDDSGTGIFGQETQYF.

This chain joins TRBV5-1 and TRBJ2-5, with a weak D call TRBD2 (6 bases). The CDR3 sequence is 15 residues long. Germline V gene lookup returns CDR1 SGHRS and CDR2 YFSETQ. Trimming stripped 4 bases from V and 6 bases from J, with 19 bases between. CDR3 protein: CASSHLAGTKKTQYF. The DNA for the CDR3 is TGCGCCAGCAGCCACCTTGCGGGGACGAAGAAGACCCAGTACTTC.

The sample holds a few counts of this clonotype. The chain carries TRBV5-1 and TRBJ2-5; D not resolved. V was pared by 1 base and J by 0 bases, with 13 bases between. In germline, CDR1 is SGHRS, CDR2 YFSETQ. The CDR3 length is 16 residues. CDR3 sequence reads: CASSLSFGGYQETQYF. For the CDR3, the DNA is TGCGCCAGCAGCTTGTCGTTTGGTGGGTACCAAGAGACCCAGTACTTC.

In this sample, this clonotype turned up a few times. The rearrangement links TRBV28 to TRBJ2-1, with 7 bases lining up with TRBD2. Germline values: CDR1 MDHEN, CDR2 SYDVKM. This CDR3 has 15 residues. J was trimmed by 9 bases and V by 6 bases; bases with no gene match: 14. This chain's CDR3 is CASSPGMATGGEQFF. The CDR3 bases are TGTGCCAGCAGCCCCGGGATGGCTACGGGAGGTGAGCAGTTCTTC.

The CDR3 is CASSFFGGVYEQFF. The CDR3 DNA is TGTGCCAGCAGCTTTTTCGGGGGGGTCTATGAGCAGTTCTTC. This chain links TRBV7-2 with TRBJ2-1, with 8 bases aligning to TRBD2. The germline V gene has CDR1 SGHTA and CDR2 FQGNSA. V lost 3 bases and J lost 8; bases outside the gene matches: 6. The CDR3 spans 14 residues.

The chain joins TRBV20-1 to TRBJ2-5, with D maybe TRBD1 (6 bases). The CDR3 loop spans 14 amino acids. CDR1 and CDR2 from the germline V gene are DFQATT and SNEGSKA (reference sequence). V was shortened by 3 bases and J by 1 base, with 12 bases between the two germline ends. For the CDR3, the DNA is TGCAGTGCTAGGGACCAGGGGTCCCAAGAGACCCAGTACTTC. It translates to CSARDQGSQETQYF.

The genes are TRBV7-3 and TRBJ2-1; D ambiguous. V was pared by 1 base and J by 0 bases, with 10 bases between. Germline CDR1 reads SGHTA; CDR2 reads FQGTGA. The CDR3 contains 16 residues. The CDR3 DNA follows: TGTGCCAGCAGCTTAAGGTTACGGAGCTCCTACAATGAGCAGTTCTTC. This sequence encodes CASSLRLRSSYNEQFF.

In its sample, this clonotype was seen a few times. The CDR3 is CASSQVPGGLEDTQYF. CDR3 bases: TGCGCCAGCAGCCAAGTACCCGGGGGGCTCGAGGATACGCAGTATTTT. The rearrangement joins TRBV4-1 to TRBJ2-3; D is perhaps TRBD2 (7 bases). The germline CDR1 and CDR2 sequences are MGHRA and YSYEKL. The V end was cut by 1 base, the J end by 6 bases, with 17 bases between. This CDR3 is built from 16 residues.

This clonotype showed up just a few times. The CDR3 nucleotides are TGTGCCAGCTCAACAACGCTACCGGGACAGGGTAACACCGGGGAGCTGTTTTTT. Amino acid sequence: CASSTTLPGQGNTGELFF. The chain joins TRBV18 to TRBJ2-2; 9 bases match TRBD1. CDR3 length: 18 amino acids. Trimming at V came to 5 bases and at J to 2 bases, leaving 12 bases not matched to a gene. The germline CDR1 and CDR2 sequences are KGHSH and LQKENI.

The gene calls are TRBV12-3 or TRBV12-4 and TRBJ2-7; 10 bases are a match to TRBD1. This CDR3 is built from 14 residues. Trimming cost V 8 bases and J 1 base; bases outside gene matches: 5. In DNA form, the CDR3 reads TGTGCCAGCGGGGGACAGGGGAATTCCTACGAGCAGTACTTC. Residues: CASGGQGNSYEQYF.

V is TRBV5-1 and J is TRBJ1-4, with D perhaps matching TRBD1 (5 bases). The germline V and J ends were trimmed by 4 bases and 8 bases, with 15 bases remaining between them. There are 14 residues in the CDR3. The germline gives CDR1 SGHRS, CDR2 YFSETQ. CDR3 residues: CASSPDSGEEKLFF. Written as DNA, the CDR3 is TGCGCCAGCAGCCCTGACAGTGGAGAGGAAAAACTGTTTTTT.

The chain is built from TRBV7-8 and TRBJ2-1; 12 positions agree with TRBD2. The length of the CDR3 is 15 residues. From germline, CDR1 is SGHVS and CDR2 FQNEAQ. V lost 4 bases to trimming and J lost 10 bases; unmatched junction nucleotides: 8. Here the CDR3 reads CASSSTSGGPREQFF. CDR3 bases: TGTGCCAGCAGCTCGACTAGCGGGGGTCCAAGAGAGCAGTTCTTC.

There are a few counts of this clonotype. V usage is TRBV27 and J usage is TRBJ2-1, with D possibly being TRBD1 or TRBD2 (5 bases each). Trimming shortened V by 8 bases and J by 4 bases, and 9 bases separated the two germline ends. Germline V gene data show CDR1 as MNHEY and CDR2 as SMNVEV (reference sequence). This CDR3 is built from 12 residues. CDR3 nucleotides: TGTGCCAGCCTTGGGGGTTACAATGAGCAGTTCTTC. It encodes CASLGGYNEQFF.

This clonotype has a handful of counts. This chain joins TRBV12-3 or TRBV12-4 and TRBJ2-1, with TRBD1 matching over 8 bases. V lost 3 bases, J lost 8 bases, and 6 bases stayed unmatched. CDR3 length: 14 residues. DNA of the CDR3: TGTGCCAGCAGTTTCAGGGGGCAGTTGGATGAGCAGTTCTTC. Amino acids: CASSFRGQLDEQFF.

The chain uses TRBV6-4 and TRBJ1-2; D remains ambiguous. With 6 bases removed from V and 9 bases from J, the gap between germline ends came to 23 bases. Looked up from germline, CDR1 is MRHNA and CDR2 is SNTAGT. The CDR3 extends over 15 amino acids. The CDR3 protein is CASSPEGSAYGSYTF. The CDR3 coding sequence is TGTGCCAGCAGCCCCGAGGGCAGCGCCTATGGGAGCTACACCTTC.

This chain joins TRBV12-3 or TRBV12-4 and TRBJ2-7; TRBD2 matches 8 bases. The V and J ends lost 3 bases and 2 bases, in that order; junction bases with no gene match: 3. The CDR3 loop spans 14 amino acids. The CDR3 coding sequence is TGTGCCAGCAGTTTTTTCGGGGGGGCCTACGAGCAGTACTTC. It codes for CASSFFGGAYEQYF.

The chain recombines TRBV4-2 with TRBJ2-2, with D tentatively TRBD2 (7 bases). The CDR3 is 16 amino acids. Trimming took off 1 base at V and 4 bases at J, with 13 bases between the two ends. CDR1 is LGHNA, CDR2 YNFKEQ, per germline. The CDR3 bases are TGTGCCAGCAGCCAAGGGCCGGCGGGGGCCACCGGGGAGCTGTTTTTT. Its protein product is CASSQGPAGATGELFF.